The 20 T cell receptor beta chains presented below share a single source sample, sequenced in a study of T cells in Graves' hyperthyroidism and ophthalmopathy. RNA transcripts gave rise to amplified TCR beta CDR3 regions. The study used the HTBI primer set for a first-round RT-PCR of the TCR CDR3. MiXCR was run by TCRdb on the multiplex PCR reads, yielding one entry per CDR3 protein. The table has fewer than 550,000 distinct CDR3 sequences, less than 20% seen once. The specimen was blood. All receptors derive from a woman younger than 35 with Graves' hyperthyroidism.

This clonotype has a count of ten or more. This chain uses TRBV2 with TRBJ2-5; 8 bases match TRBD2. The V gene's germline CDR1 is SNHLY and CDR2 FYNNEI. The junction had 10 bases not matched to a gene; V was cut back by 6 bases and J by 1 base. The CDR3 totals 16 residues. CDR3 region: CASSGDQREFQETQYF. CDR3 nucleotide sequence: TGTGCCAGCAGCGGGGACCAGCGGGAGTTCCAAGAGACCCAGTACTTC.

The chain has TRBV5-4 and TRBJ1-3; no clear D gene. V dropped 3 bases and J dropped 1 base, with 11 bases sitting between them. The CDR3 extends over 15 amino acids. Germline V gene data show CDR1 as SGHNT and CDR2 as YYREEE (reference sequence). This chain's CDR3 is CASSSRSSSGNTIYF. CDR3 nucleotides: TGTGCCAGCAGCTCACGGAGTTCGTCTGGAAACACCATATATTTT.

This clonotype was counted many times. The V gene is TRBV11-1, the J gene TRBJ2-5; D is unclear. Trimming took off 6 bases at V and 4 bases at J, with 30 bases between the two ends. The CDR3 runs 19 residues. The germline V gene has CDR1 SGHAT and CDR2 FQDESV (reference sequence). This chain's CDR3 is CASSSSGQPYRPIGETQYF. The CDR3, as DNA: TGTGCCAGCAGTTCAAGTGGCCAGCCATACCGACCTATCGGAGAGACCCAGTACTTC.

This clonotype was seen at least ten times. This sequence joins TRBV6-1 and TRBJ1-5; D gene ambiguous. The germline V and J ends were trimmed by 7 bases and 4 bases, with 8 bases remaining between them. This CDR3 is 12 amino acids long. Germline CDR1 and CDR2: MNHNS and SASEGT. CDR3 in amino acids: CASKPTNQPQHF. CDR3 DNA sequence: TGTGCCAGCAAGCCTACGAATCAGCCCCAGCATTTT.

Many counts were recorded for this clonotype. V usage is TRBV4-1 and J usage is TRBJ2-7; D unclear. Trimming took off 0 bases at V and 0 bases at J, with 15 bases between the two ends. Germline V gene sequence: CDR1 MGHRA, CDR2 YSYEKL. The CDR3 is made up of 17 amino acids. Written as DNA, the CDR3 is TGCGCCAGCAGCCAAGATCTTAAGACCTGGAGCTCCTACGAGCAGTACTTC. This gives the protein CASSQDLKTWSSYEQYF.

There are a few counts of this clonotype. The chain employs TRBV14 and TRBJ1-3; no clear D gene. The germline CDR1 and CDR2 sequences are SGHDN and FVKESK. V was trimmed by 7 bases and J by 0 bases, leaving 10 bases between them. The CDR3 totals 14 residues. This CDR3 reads CASNGEYSGNTIYF. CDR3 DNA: TGTGCCAGCAACGGGGAGTACTCTGGAAACACCATATATTTT.

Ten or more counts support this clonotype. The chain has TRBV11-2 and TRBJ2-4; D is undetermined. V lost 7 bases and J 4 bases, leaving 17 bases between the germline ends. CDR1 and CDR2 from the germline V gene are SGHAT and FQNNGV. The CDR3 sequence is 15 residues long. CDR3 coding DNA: TGTGCCAGCAACACATACGAAGACGGTAAAAACATTCAGTACTTC. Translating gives CASNTYEDGKNIQYF.

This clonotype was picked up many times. CDR3 sequence reads: CASSHGTAPGYTF. In DNA form, the CDR3 reads TGTGCCAGCAGCCACGGGACAGCTCCTGGCTACACCTTC. V gene TRBV3-1 combines with J gene TRBJ1-2, with TRBD1 identical over 7 bases. This CDR3 comprises 13 residues. Germline values: CDR1 LGHDT, CDR2 YNNKEL (reference sequence). V was pared by 3 bases and J by 7 bases, with 5 bases of the junction left unmatched.

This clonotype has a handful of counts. CDR3 sequence reads: CSARGTGLANYGYTF. CDR3 coding DNA: TGCAGTGCTAGAGGTACGGGATTAGCTAACTATGGCTACACCTTC. The V call is TRBV20-1, the J call TRBJ1-2, with D unclear. CDR1 is DFQATT and CDR2 is SNEGSKA in the germline V gene (reference sequence). V lost 1 base and J 0 bases, leaving 12 bases between the germline ends. The CDR3 contains 15 residues.

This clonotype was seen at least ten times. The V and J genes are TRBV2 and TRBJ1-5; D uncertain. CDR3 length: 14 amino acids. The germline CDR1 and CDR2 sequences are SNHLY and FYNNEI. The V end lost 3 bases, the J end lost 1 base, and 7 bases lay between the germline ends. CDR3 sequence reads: CASSEWESNQPQHF. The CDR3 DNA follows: TGTGCCAGCAGTGAGTGGGAAAGCAATCAGCCCCAGCATTTT.

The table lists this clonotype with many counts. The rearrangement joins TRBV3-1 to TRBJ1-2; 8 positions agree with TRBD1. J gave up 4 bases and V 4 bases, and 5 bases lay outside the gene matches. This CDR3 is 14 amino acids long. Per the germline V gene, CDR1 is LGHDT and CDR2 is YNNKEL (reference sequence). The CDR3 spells CASSRDRGLYGYTF. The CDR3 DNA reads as TGTGCCAGCAGCCGAGACAGGGGCCTCTATGGCTACACCTTC.

The CDR3 DNA reads TGTGCCAGCAGCCAAGACCGGGTCTCGCGTAGTTCACCCCTCCACTTT. Translated, it gives CASSQDRVSRSSPLHF. J is TRBJ1-6 and V is TRBV4-2; D is undetermined. V was shortened by 0 bases and J by 9 bases, with 15 bases between the two germline ends. The germline V gene encodes CDR1 LGHNA and CDR2 YNFKEQ. The CDR3 covers 16 residues.

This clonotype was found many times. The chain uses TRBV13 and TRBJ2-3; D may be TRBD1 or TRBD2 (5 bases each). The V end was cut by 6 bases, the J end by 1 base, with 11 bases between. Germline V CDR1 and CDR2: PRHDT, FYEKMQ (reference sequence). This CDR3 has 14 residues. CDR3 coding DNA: TGTGCCAGCAGGGCTAGGGGAGGCACAGATACGCAGTATTTT. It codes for CASRARGGTDTQYF.

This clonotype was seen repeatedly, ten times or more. CDR3 DNA: TGCAGTGCGGGAACTAGCGGGAACGAGCAGTACTTC. This codes for CSAGTSGNEQYF. This chain links TRBV20-1 with TRBJ2-7, with 10 bases fitting TRBD2. V shed 6 bases, J shed 5 bases, and the junction held 4 bases outside the gene matches. Germline V gives CDR1 DFQATT, CDR2 SNEGSKA (reference sequence). The CDR3 is made up of 12 amino acids.

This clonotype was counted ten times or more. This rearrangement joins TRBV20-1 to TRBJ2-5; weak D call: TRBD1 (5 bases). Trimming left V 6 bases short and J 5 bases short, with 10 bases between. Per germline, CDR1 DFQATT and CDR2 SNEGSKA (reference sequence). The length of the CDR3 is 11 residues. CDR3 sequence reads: CSATRAETQYF. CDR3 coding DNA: TGCAGTGCCACCAGGGCGGAGACCCAGTACTTC.

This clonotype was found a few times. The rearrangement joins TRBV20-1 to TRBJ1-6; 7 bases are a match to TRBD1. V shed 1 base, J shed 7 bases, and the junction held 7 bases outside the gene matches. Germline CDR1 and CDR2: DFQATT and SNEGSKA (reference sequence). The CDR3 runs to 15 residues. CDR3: CSARAGTAENSPLHF. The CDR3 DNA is TGCAGTGCTAGAGCCGGGACAGCGGAAAATTCACCCCTCCACTTT.

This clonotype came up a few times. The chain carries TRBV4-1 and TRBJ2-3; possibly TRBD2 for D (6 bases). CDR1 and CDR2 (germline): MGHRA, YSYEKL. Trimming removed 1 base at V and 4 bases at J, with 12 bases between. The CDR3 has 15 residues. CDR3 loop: CASSQVGGNADTQYF. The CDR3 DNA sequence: TGCGCCAGCAGCCAAGTGGGCGGGAACGCAGATACGCAGTATTTT.

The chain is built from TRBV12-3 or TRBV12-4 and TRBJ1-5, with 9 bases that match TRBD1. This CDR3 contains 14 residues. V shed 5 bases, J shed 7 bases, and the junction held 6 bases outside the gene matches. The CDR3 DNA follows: TGTGCCAGCAGTCACCCGACAGGGGGACAGCCCCAGCATTTT. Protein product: CASSHPTGGQPQHF.

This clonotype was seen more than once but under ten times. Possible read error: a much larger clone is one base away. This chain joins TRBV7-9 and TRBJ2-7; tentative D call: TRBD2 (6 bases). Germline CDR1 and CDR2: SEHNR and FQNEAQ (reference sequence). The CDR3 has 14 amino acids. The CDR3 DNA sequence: TGTGCCAGCAACTTAGGGGACTTCGGGAGAGAGCAGTACTTC. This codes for CASNLGDFGREQYF.

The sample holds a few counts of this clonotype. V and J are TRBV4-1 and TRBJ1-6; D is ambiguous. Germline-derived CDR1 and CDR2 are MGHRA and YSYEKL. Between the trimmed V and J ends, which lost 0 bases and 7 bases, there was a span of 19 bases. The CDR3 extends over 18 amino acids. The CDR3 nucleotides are TGCGCCAGCAGCCAAGATAACCGAAACCCGAACCCCAATTCACCCCTCCACTTT. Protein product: CASSQDNRNPNPNSPLHF.